This TCR beta chain stems from a study of blood T cells in healthy people across ages. Primers used in a second PCR of about 6 to 12 cycles were a sample-barcoded 5' primer and a J-beta primer mix. Each CDR3 protein gets one entry after TCRdb re-called the 5' RACE reads with MiXCR. The sample lists about 1.4 million distinct CDR3 sequences, around 55% occurring once. Study-wide results and caveats: The fall in TCR beta diversity per million T cells was roughly linear with age.

V was shortened by 0 bases and J by 5 bases, with 16 bases between the two germline ends. CDR1 is KGHDR, CDR2 SFDVKD, per germline. This CDR3 has 17 amino acids. Concerning this clonotype: Its antigen is as yet unknown.

This clonotype was obtained from a man aged 18 to 30 in good health. The source material was blood. V gene TRBV24-1 combines with J gene TRBJ1-5; possible D gene TRBD1, 5 bases. The CDR3 sequence is CATSDLKLTVTYQPQHF. CDR3 in DNA: TGTGCCACCAGTGATTTGAAGTTGACAGTGACCTATCAGCCCCAGCATTTT.